Sequencing of this TCR beta chain was carried out in a study of blood T cell repertoires in COVID-19. Study context: The samples span acute and convalescent COVID-19 from the United States, Italy and Spain. T cells, B-cell-depleted T cells, or PBMCs supplied cDNA or gDNA.

Only one count was recorded for this clone. In the authors' workflow: The authors estimated nucleated cell counts from reference gene primer amplification. Sequencing used immunoSEQ multiplex PCR; TCRdb keeps in-frame clones, though not all of them. V, J and clone size were drawn from that table, and D and trimming were deduced from the DNA. The repertoire has about 120,000 clones, around nine tenths of them found once; the top ten carry about 0.9%. This clonotype originated in a woman aged 50 to 60 with active or convalescent COVID-19. The sequenced material came from peripheral blood.

CDR3 residues: CASSLYSVRTSSGNQPQHF. As DNA, the CDR3 is TGTGCCAGCAGTTTATATTCCGTACGCACATCCAGCGGCAATCAGCCCCAGCATTTT. V and J are TRBV28 and TRBJ1-5; D ambiguous. Germline-derived CDR1 and CDR2 are MDHEN and SYDVKM. Trimming took 1 base from V and 2 from J, leaving 21 bases between them. CDR3 length: 19 residues.